This record looks at one TCR beta chain sequence and its context. Its specificity is unknown. This sample was included in a study of monozygotic twins with inflammatory bowel disease. Study-level findings and limits: A single strong clonotype or signal linked to IBD was not supported.

The CDR3 has 14 amino acids. Germline CDR1 and CDR2: SGHAT and FQNNGV. Per sample, reverse transcription was split into eight reactions. From the 5' RACE reads, TCRdb lists one entry per CDR3 protein and no DNA. The sample has 150,000 to 200,000 distinct CDR3 sequences, and its top ten clones hold roughly 7%. V usage is TRBV11-2 and J usage is TRBJ2-7; TCRdb returns TRBD1, unconfirmable since there is no DNA. This clonotype originated in a human donor with ulcerative colitis or Crohn's disease, or a healthy co-twin of an affected twin (not recorded which). The sequenced sample consisted of blood. CDR3 sequence reads: CASSSWDRANEQYF.